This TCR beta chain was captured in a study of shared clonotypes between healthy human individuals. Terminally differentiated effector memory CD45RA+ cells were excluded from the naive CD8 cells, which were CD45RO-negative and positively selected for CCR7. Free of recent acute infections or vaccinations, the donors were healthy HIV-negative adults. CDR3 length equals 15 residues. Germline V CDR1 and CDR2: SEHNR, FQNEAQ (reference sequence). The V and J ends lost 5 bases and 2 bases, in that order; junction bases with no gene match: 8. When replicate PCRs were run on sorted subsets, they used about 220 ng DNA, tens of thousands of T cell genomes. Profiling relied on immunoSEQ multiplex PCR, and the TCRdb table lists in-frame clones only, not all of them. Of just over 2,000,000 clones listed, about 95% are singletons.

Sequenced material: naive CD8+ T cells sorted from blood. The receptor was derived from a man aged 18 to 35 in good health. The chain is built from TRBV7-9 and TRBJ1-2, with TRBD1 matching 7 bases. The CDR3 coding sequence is TGTGCCAGCAGCCTCGACAGGGTGGGGAACTATGGCTACACCTTC. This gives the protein CASSLDRVGNYGYTF.